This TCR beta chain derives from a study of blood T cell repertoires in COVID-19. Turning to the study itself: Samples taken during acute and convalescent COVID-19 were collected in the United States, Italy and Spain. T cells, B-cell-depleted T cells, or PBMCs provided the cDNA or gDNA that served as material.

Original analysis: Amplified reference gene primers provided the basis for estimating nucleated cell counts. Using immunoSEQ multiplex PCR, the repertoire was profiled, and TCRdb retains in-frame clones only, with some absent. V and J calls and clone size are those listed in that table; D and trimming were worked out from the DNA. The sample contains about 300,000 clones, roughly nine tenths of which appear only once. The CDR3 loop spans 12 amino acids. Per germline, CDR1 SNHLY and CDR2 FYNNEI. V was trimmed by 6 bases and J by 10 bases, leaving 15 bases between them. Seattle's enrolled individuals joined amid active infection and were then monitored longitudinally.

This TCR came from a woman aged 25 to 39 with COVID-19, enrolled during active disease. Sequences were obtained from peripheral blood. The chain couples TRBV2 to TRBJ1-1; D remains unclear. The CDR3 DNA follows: TGTGCCAGCAGCCGCAGCGGGTCGGGAGCTTTCTTT. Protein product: CASSRSGSGAFF.